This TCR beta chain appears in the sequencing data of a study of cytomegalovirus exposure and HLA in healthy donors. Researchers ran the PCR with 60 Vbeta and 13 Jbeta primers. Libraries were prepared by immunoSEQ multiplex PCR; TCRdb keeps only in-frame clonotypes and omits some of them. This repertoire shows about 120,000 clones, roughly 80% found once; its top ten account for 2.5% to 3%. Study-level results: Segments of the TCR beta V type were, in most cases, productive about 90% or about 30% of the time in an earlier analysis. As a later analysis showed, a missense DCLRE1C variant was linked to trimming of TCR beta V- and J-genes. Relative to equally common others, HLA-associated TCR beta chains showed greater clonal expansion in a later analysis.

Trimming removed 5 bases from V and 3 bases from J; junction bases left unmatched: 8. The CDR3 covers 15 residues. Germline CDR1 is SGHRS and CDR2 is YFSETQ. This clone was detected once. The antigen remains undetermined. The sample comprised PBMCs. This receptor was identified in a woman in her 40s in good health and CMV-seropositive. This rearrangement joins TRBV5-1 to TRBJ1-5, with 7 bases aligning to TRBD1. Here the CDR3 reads CASSQGDSLNQPQHF. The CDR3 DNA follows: TGCGCCAGCAGTCAAGGGGACAGTCTCAATCAGCCCCAGCATTTT.